The T cell receptor (beta chain) described here comes from a study of blood T cell repertoires in COVID-19. The overall study: Acute and convalescent COVID-19 specimens originated in the United States, Italy and Spain.

Some clones are missing from TCRdb's copy, which holds only in-frame ones; the method was immunoSEQ multiplex PCR. This sample has around 25,000 clones, with 85% to 90% found just once. V shed 3 bases, J shed 4 bases, and the junction held 2 bases outside the gene matches. Germline V gene lookup returns CDR1 SGDLS and CDR2 YYNGEE. This CDR3 contains 14 residues. The sample was peripheral blood. The source of this sequence is a human donor in a cohort sampled during active COVID-19. V is TRBV9 and J is TRBJ1-3; 9 nucleotides agree with TRBD1. The CDR3 is CASSDRGQGNTIYF. As DNA, the CDR3 is TGTGCCAGCAGCGACAGGGGGCAAGGAAACACCATATATTTT.